This T cell receptor beta chain stems from a study of a mutant IDH1 vaccine in newly diagnosed glioma. At the level of the study: Patients began vaccination 4-6 weeks after radiotherapy alone, or with temozolomide cycles. Treated patients comprised approximately 62% males and approximately 38% females, mean age roughly 44 years. Earlier care involved radiotherapy, temozolomide, or both, and the majority received both.

Study-wide findings and caveats: Patients mounted vaccine-induced immune responses in 90% to 95% of cases.

Documented time point: week 23, last vaccination. Topical imiquimod was applied with each vaccine dose, which held 300 ug of mutant IDH1 20-mer peptide. Assay: immunoSEQ multiplex PCR; the TCRdb copy retains only in-frame clones and omits some. The sample lists about 67,000 clones; around 82% were seen once. This clone was counted a single time. As yet, its antigen is unknown. The specimen was PBMCs, collected from a glioma patient whose treatment included an IDH1 peptide vaccine. The clonotype comes from a man between 18 and 35 years old with glioma.

CDR3 DNA sequence: TGTGCCAGTACCGGGACAGACTCTGACTACGAGCAGTACTTC. It codes for CASTGTDSDYEQYF. This chain links TRBV19 with TRBJ2-7, with TRBD1 matching over 7 bases. The germline gives CDR1 LNHDA, CDR2 SQIVND (reference sequence). The ends lost 7 bases at V and 3 bases at J; junction bases unmatched: 9. CDR3 size: 14 residues.